The 6 T cell receptor beta chains reported below all come from one sample, sequenced in a study of Ad26.COV2.S vaccination and SARS-CoV-2 variants. Noted treatment: some 20 received Ad26.COV2.S at low or high dose, single or two shots; five or six received placebo; per-sample allocation not given. Repertoires come from day 63 after the first vaccine or placebo injection. TCRdb keeps only in-frame clones here, not all; method: immunoSEQ multiplex PCR. Here the sample spans hundreds of thousands of clones, around 90% being singletons. The sample in question was peripheral blood, obtained in a trial of Ad26.COV2.S vaccine versus placebo. These receptor sequences come from a person between 18 and 65 years old who received the Ad26.COV2.S COVID-19 vaccine or a placebo.

This chain uses TRBV4-3 with TRBJ2-7; D is perhaps TRBD1 (7 bases). The CDR3 contains 16 residues. Germline loops: CDR1 LGHNA, CDR2 YSLEER. Trimming shortened V by 0 bases and J by 2 bases, and 14 bases separated the two germline ends. DNA for the CDR3: TGCGCCAGCAGCCAAGATTTCACAGGGGAGGCCTACGAGCAGTACTTC. The encoded protein is CASSQDFTGEAYEQYF.

The rearrangement joins TRBV19 to TRBJ1-1, with D unclear. Trimming removed 4 bases from V and 0 bases from J, with 12 bases in between. CDR3 length: 15 amino acids. The V gene's germline CDR1 is LNHDA and CDR2 SQIVND (reference sequence). CDR3 in amino acids: CASSNSQVMNTEAFF. As DNA, the CDR3 is TGTGCCAGTAGTAATTCCCAGGTAATGAACACTGAAGCTTTCTTT.

The chain is built from TRBV13 and TRBJ2-2, with a possible D match to TRBD1 (5 bases). The CDR3 runs to 15 residues. V lost 2 bases and J lost 1, with 8 bases in between. CDR1 and CDR2 from the germline V gene are PRHDT and FYEKMQ (reference sequence). The CDR3: CASSLSTGNTGELFF. The DNA of the CDR3 is TGTGCCAGCAGCTTAAGTACAGGGAACACCGGGGAGCTGTTTTTT.

V usage is TRBV2 and J usage is TRBJ1-6; TRBD1 aligns across 10 bases. V lost 3 bases and J lost 9; bases outside the gene matches: 5. Germline lookup yields CDR1 SNHLY and CDR2 FYNNEI. The CDR3 loop spans 15 amino acids. CDR3 sequence (DNA): TGTGCCAGCAGTGAGTTGAGGACAGGGGGTTCACCCCTCCACTTT. Translating it yields CASSELRTGGSPLHF.

V usage is TRBV7-2 and J usage is TRBJ1-4; the D is unclear. CDR3 length: 16 residues. The germline gives CDR1 SGHTA, CDR2 FQGNSA. The ends were cut back, 0 bases at V and 10 bases at J, with 18 bases in the middle. The CDR3 coding sequence is TGTGCCAGCAGCTTAGCTGGGCCTAACCACCTAAGAAAACTGTTTTTT. Its translation: CASSLAGPNHLRKLFF. Using reference TRBV7-2 and TRBJ1-4 for the parts outside the CDR3, the full variable domain is GAGVSQSPSNKVTEKGKDVELRCDPISGHTALYWYRQSLGQGLEFLIYFQGNSAPDKSGLPSDRFSAERTGGSVSTLTIQRTQQEDSAVYLCASSLAGPNHLRKLFFGSGTQLSVL.

This clone was seen more than once but under ten times. The chain uses TRBV4-2 and TRBJ2-1; unclear D gene. V dropped 0 bases and J dropped 3 bases, with 3 bases sitting between them. Germline V CDR1 and CDR2: LGHNA, YNFKEQ. The CDR3 is 13 amino acids. In DNA, the CDR3 is TGTGCCAGCAGCCAAGATGTCTACAATGAGCAGTTCTTC. This translates into CASSQDVYNEQFF.